This entry describes one T cell receptor (beta chain). Its specificity is not known. The sample is drawn from a study of cytomegalovirus exposure and HLA in healthy donors. Study as a whole: Earlier, almost 120 million unique TCR beta sequences were recovered from 200 million or so T cells by an analysis. Whole-study results and caveats: Cytomegalovirus association was listed for around 180 TCR beta chains. A later analysis reportedly identified an Asian-associated ancestry cluster as carrying fewer N-insertions than the roughly 700-donor mean.

The primer mix had 60 Vbeta and 13 Jbeta primers. The data were produced by immunoSEQ multiplex PCR, yet TCRdb's version contains in-frame clones alone and is incomplete. The data contain approximately 150,000 clones, roughly 70% of them singletons. The sample comprised PBMCs. This receptor was taken from a middle-aged woman in good health and CMV-seropositive.

Written as DNA, the CDR3 is TGTGCCAGCAGCCGAGGGAGCAGGGGAACCCGACAGTACTTC. It is translated as CASSRGSRGTRQYF. This chain uses TRBV7-9 with TRBJ2-7; tentative D call: TRBD1 (6 bases). The V gene's germline CDR1 is SEHNR and CDR2 FQNEAQ (reference sequence). V was shortened by 5 bases and J by 10 bases, with 21 bases between the two germline ends. The CDR3 spans 14 residues.